Presented here are 13 T cell receptor beta chains from one specimen sequenced in a study of shared clonotypes between healthy human individuals. The repertoire was sequenced with immunoSEQ multiplex PCR; TCRdb's copy has only in-frame clones and lacks some. The sample includes over a million clones, about 96% of them seen just once. The sample was naive CD4+ T cells sorted from blood. Subset reported: CD45RA+ positively selected. The receptors shown here come from a young man in good health.

The J gene is TRBJ2-7, the V gene TRBV18; D might be TRBD1 or TRBD2, each matching 5 bases. The CDR3 is 14 residues long. Looked up from germline, CDR1 is KGHSH and CDR2 is LQKENI. V was shortened by 3 bases and J by 7 bases, with 16 bases between the two germline ends. The CDR3 is CASSPGTPREEQYF. The CDR3 DNA is TGTGCCAGCTCACCGGGGACCCCCCGTGAGGAGCAGTACTTC.

A note on this clone: Other DNA sequences in the same sample also yield this CDR3. This chain joins TRBV28 and TRBJ1-2; a possible D gene is TRBD1 (6 bases). CDR3 length equals 13 residues. Germline V gene lookup returns CDR1 MDHEN and CDR2 SYDVKM. The ends were cut back, 2 bases at V and 3 bases at J, with 7 bases in the middle. This chain's CDR3 is CASSLNRDYGYTF. The CDR3, as DNA: TGTGCCAGCAGTTTAAACAGGGACTATGGCTACACCTTC.

This rearrangement joins TRBV5-6 to TRBJ1-1, with TRBD1 matching over 8 bases. V shed 7 bases, J shed 2 bases, and the junction held 7 bases outside the gene matches. Germline V lookup: CDR1 SGHDT, CDR2 YYEEEE. The CDR3 contains 14 residues. The CDR3 DNA sequence: TGTGCCAGCCCCGGACAGGGACTTAACACTGAAGCTTTCTTT. Its translation: CASPGQGLNTEAFF.

J is TRBJ2-5 and V is TRBV5-1; 10 positions agree with TRBD1. Germline V CDR1 and CDR2: SGHRS, YFSETQ. V dropped 2 bases and J dropped 5; count of bases not matched to a gene: 6. The CDR3 is 15 amino acids. This CDR3 reads CASSLTQTGGETQYF. DNA of the CDR3: TGCGCCAGCAGCTTAACCCAGACAGGGGGCGAGACCCAGTACTTC.

CDR3 in amino acids: CASSQTGASGQPQHF. The CDR3 region has the DNA TGCGCCAGCAGCCAAACCGGGGCGTCTGGGCAGCCCCAGCATTTT. V is TRBV5-1 and J is TRBJ1-5, with a tentative D call TRBD1 (5 bases). The length of the CDR3 is 15 residues. Between the trimmed V and J ends, which lost 4 bases and 7 bases, there was a span of 18 bases. In germline, CDR1 is SGHRS, CDR2 YFSETQ. The whole variable domain, remainder taken from reference TRBV5-1 and TRBJ1-5, is KAGVTQTPRYLIKTRGQQVTLSCSPISGHRSVSWYQQTPGQGLQFLFEYFSETQRNKGNFPGRFSGRQFSNSRSEMNVSTLELGDSALYLCASSQTGASGQPQHFGDGTRLSIL.

V is TRBV19 and J is TRBJ2-7, with TRBD2 matching 13 bases. Unmatched junction bases numbered 3, after V lost 6 bases and J lost 4 bases. The CDR3 spans 14 residues. In germline, CDR1 is LNHDA, CDR2 SQIVND (reference sequence). CDR3 sequence: CASRRTSGSYEQYF. In DNA, the CDR3 is TGTGCCAGTAGAAGGACTAGCGGGAGTTACGAGCAGTACTTC. Full variable domain (outside the CDR3, taken from reference TRBV19 and TRBJ2-7): DGGITQSPKYLFRKEGQNVTLSCEQNLNHDAMYWYRQDPGQGLRLIYYSQIVNDFQKGDIAEGYSVSREKKESFPLTVTSAQKNPTAFYLCASRRTSGSYEQYFGPGTRLTVT.

This clone was recorded once. This chain connects TRBV10-1 to TRBJ2-7, with D uncertain. Trimming cost V 0 bases and J 2 bases, with 8 bases left between them. CDR3 length: 14 amino acids. The germline gives CDR1 WNHNN, CDR2 SYGVQD (reference sequence). The DNA for the CDR3 is TGCGCCAGCAGTGAGTCGGTGGGGACCTACGAGCAGTACTTC. Amino acids: CASSESVGTYEQYF.

In its sample, this clone was seen once. The rearrangement joins TRBV28 to TRBJ2-2, with 7 bases matching TRBD1. CDR1 MDHEN and CDR2 SYDVKM come from the germline V gene. The V gene end was trimmed by 9 bases and the J gene end by 3 bases; junction bases not matched to a gene: 16. This CDR3 has 17 residues. DNA for the CDR3: TGTGCCAGTGGGAACGGGAACAGGGGCCGGGACACCGGGGAGCTGTTTTTT. This codes for CASGNGNRGRDTGELFF.

The rearrangement links TRBV11-2 to TRBJ2-2, with 8 bases lining up with TRBD1. The CDR3 runs 16 residues. CDR1 SGHAT and CDR2 FQNNGV come from the germline V gene. Trimming removed 5 bases from V and 5 bases from J; junction bases left unmatched: 10. CDR3 region: CASSLYSGQGTGELFF. The CDR3 DNA reads as TGTGCCAGCAGCCTCTACTCCGGACAGGGTACCGGGGAGCTGTTTTTT.

V usage is TRBV2 and J usage is TRBJ2-3, with D perhaps TRBD1 (5 bases). The germline V and J ends were trimmed by 2 bases and 8 bases, with 11 bases remaining between them. CDR1 and CDR2 (germline): SNHLY, FYNNEI. The CDR3 runs 13 residues. The CDR3 sequence: CASSEIAQGTQYF. The DNA of the CDR3 is TGTGCCAGCAGTGAAATTGCTCAGGGTACGCAGTATTTT.

This clone was found once. The V gene is TRBV9, the J gene TRBJ2-3, with D maybe TRBD2 (7 bases). The V and J ends lost 4 bases and 6 bases respectively, with 24 bases between them. CDR3 size: 17 residues. Germline loops: CDR1 SGDLS, CDR2 YYNGEE. CDR3 in DNA: TGTGCCAGCAGCTACAGAATGGGGGGGCAGGGTTTTGATACGCAGTATTTT. This translates into CASSYRMGGQGFDTQYF.

The rearrangement links TRBV19 to TRBJ2-2; D possibly corresponds to TRBD2 (5 bases). CDR3 length equals 15 residues. V gave up 3 bases and J gave up 6 bases, with 14 bases separating them. Germline CDR1 LNHDA, CDR2 SQIVND (reference sequence). CDR3 bases: TGTGCCAGTAGTATCGGGGTATCCTTGGCCGGGGAGCTGTTTTTT. Translating gives CASSIGVSLAGELFF.

The chain employs TRBV11-3 and TRBJ2-7; D not certain. The length of the CDR3 is 13 residues. CDR1 and CDR2 (germline): SGHNT, YENEEA. Trimming removed 5 bases at V and 5 bases at J, with 13 bases between. The CDR3 nucleotides are TGTGCCAGCAGCCAAGATCTAGGACACGAGCAGTACTTC. Its translation: CASSQDLGHEQYF.